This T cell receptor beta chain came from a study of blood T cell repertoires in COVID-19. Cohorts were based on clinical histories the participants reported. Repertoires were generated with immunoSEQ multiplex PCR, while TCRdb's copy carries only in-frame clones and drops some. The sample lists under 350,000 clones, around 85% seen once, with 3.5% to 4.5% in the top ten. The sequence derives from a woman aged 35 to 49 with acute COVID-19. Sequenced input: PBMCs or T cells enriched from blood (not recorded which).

The CDR3 sequence is CASSQGTAVSGNTIYF. The CDR3 DNA sequence: TGTGCCAGCAGCCAAGGTACAGCCGTCTCTGGAAACACCATATATTTT. The chain joins TRBV14 to TRBJ1-3; no clear D gene. V was shortened by 1 base and J by 0 bases, with 10 bases between the two germline ends. Germline CDR1 reads SGHDN; CDR2 reads FVKESK. The CDR3 has 16 residues. The whole variable domain, remainder taken from reference TRBV14 and TRBJ1-3, is EAGVTQFPSHSVIEKGQTVTLRCDPISGHDNLYWYRRVMGKEIKFLLHFVKESKQDESGMPNNRFLAERTGGTYSTLKVQPAELEDSGVYFCASSQGTAVSGNTIYFGEGSWLTVV.